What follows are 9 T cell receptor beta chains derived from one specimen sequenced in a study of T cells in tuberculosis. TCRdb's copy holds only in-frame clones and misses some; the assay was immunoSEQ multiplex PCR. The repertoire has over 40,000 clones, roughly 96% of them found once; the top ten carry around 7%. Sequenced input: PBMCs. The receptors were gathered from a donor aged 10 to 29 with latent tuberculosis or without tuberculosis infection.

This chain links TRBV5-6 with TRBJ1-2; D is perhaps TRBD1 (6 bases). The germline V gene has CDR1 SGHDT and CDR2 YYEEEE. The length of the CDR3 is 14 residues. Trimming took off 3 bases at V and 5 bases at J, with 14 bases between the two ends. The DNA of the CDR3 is TGTGCCAGCAGCTCCGACAGGATCACTTATGGCTACACCTTC. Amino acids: CASSSDRITYGYTF. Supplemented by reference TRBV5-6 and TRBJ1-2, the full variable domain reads DAGVTQSPTHLIKTRGQQVTLRCSPKSGHDTVSWYQQALGQGPQFIFQYYEEEERQRGNFPDRFSGHQFPNYSSELNVNALLLGDSALYLCASSSDRITYGYTFGSGTRLTVV.

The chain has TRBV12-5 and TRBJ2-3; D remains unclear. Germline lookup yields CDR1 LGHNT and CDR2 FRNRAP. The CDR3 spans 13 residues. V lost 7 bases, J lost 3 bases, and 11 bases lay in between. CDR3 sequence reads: CASAVEWTDTQYF. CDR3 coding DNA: TGTGCTAGTGCCGTGGAGTGGACAGATACGCAGTATTTT.

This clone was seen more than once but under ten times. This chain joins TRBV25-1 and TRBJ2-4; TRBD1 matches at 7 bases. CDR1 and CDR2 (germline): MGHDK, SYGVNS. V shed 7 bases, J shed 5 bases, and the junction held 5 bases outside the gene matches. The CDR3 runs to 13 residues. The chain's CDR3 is CASTPGQENIQYF. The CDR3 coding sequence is TGTGCCAGCACCCCTGGACAGGAAAACATTCAGTACTTC.

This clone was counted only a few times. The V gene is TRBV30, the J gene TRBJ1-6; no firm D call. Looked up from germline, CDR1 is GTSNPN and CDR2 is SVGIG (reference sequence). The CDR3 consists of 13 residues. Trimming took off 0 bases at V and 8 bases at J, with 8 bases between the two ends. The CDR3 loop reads CAWSVGRDSPLHF. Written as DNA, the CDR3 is TGTGCCTGGAGTGTGGGGAGGGATTCACCCCTCCACTTT.

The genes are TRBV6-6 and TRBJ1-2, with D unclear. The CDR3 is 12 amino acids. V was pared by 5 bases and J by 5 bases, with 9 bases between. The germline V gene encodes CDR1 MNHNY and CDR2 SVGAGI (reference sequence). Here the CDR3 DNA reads TGTGCCAGCAGTGTAAGGGAGTATGGCTACACCTTC. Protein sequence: CASSVREYGYTF.

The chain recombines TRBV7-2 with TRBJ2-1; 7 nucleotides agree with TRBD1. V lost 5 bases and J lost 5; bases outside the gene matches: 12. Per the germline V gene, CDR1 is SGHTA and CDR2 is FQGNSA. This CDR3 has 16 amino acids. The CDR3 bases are TGTGCCAGCAGCCAGAAACAGGGGCCCCGGAACAATGAGCAGTTCTTC. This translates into CASSQKQGPRNNEQFF.

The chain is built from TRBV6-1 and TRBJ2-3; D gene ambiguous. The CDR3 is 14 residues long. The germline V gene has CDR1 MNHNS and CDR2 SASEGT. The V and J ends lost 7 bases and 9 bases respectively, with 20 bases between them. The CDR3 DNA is TGTGCCAGCATTTTAGACTTGATCGAGGCCACGCAGTATTTT. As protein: CASILDLIEATQYF.

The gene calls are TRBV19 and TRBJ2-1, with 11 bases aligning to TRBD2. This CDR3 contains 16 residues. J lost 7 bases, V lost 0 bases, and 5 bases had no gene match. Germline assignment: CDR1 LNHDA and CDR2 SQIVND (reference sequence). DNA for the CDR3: TGTGCCAGTAGTATAGAACTAGCGGGAGTGAGGAATGAGCAGTTCTTC. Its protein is CASSIELAGVRNEQFF.

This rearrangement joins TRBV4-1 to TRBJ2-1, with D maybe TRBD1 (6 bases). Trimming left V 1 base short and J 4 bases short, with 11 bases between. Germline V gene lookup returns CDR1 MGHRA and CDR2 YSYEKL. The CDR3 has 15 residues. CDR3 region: CASSQGAGEYNEQFF. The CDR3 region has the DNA TGCGCCAGCAGCCAAGGGGCAGGGGAGTACAATGAGCAGTTCTTC.